Presented here are 18 T cell receptor beta chains from one specimen sequenced in a study of T cell responses to AZD1222 COVID-19 vaccine. This table comes from immunoSEQ multiplex PCR, and its TCRdb copy is limited to in-frame clones, with some not included. The repertoire has tens of thousands of clones, around 88% of them found once; the top ten carry about 20%. The specimen comprised peripheral blood, sampled on day 0 of AZD1222 vaccination. Source of these receptors: an adult in good health.

The V gene is TRBV7-9, the J gene TRBJ2-2; 12 bases map to TRBD2. J was trimmed by 6 bases and V by 5 bases; bases with no gene match: 10. CDR3 length: 17 residues. Germline V gene data show CDR1 as SEHNR and CDR2 as FQNEAQ (reference sequence). In DNA, the CDR3 is TGTGCCAGCAGCGGAACTAGCGGGGGGCGGGGCCCCGGGGAGCTGTTTTTT. It translates to CASSGTSGGRGPGELFF. The full variable domain, its missing parts supplied by reference TRBV7-9 and TRBJ2-2, is DTGVSQNPRHKITKRGQNVTFRCDPISEHNRLYWYRQTLGQGPEFLTYFQNEAQLEKSRLLSDRFSAERPKGSFSTLEIQRTEQGDSAMYLCASSGTSGGRGPGELFFGEGSRLTVL.

The rearrangement uses TRBV7-8 and TRBJ2-5, with D possibly being TRBD1 (6 bases). The V end was cut by 5 bases, the J end by 5 bases, with 18 bases between. This CDR3 spans 15 amino acids. Germline V lookup: CDR1 SGHVS, CDR2 FQNEAQ. In nucleotides, the CDR3 is TGTGCCAGCAGCCCTATCCAGGGGACGAGGGAGACCCAGTACTTC. Amino acids: CASSPIQGTRETQYF.

This clone was seen a single time. This chain joins TRBV4-3 and TRBJ2-3; TRBD2 aligns across 10 bases. The length of the CDR3 is 16 residues. V lost 5 bases, J lost 2 bases, and 7 bases stayed unmatched. Germline CDR1 reads LGHNA; CDR2 reads YSLEER. The CDR3 nucleotides are TGCGCCAGCAGCGGTCGACTAGCGGGTATCACAGATACGCAGTATTTT. Its translation is CASSGRLAGITDTQYF.

DNA of the CDR3: TGTGCCAGCAGTTACGGAGGGAACACTGAAGCTTTCTTT. Protein: CASSYGGNTEAFF. J is TRBJ1-1 and V is TRBV6-2 or TRBV6-3; D unresolved. Trimming cost V 2 bases and J 1 base, with 5 bases left between them. This CDR3 spans 13 amino acids. Germline V CDR1 and CDR2: MNHEY, SVGEGT.

The CDR3 reads CAISDGGQPQHF. DNA for the CDR3: TGTGCCATCAGTGATGGGGGGCAGCCCCAGCATTTT. The V call is TRBV10-3, the J call TRBJ1-5; D is possibly TRBD1 (5 bases). The germline V gene encodes CDR1 ENHRY and CDR2 SYGVKD. Trimming took off 3 bases at V and 7 bases at J, with 7 bases between the two ends. This CDR3 contains 12 residues.

This clone was recorded once. The rearrangement joins TRBV7-6 to TRBJ2-1, with TRBD2 matching 13 bases. CDR1 is SGHVS and CDR2 is FNYEAQ in the germline V gene. The CDR3 runs to 18 residues. Trimming removed 4 bases from V and 2 bases from J; junction bases left unmatched: 8. CDR3 protein: CASSSDPTSGGAYNEQFF. The CDR3 DNA reads as TGTGCCAGCAGCTCCGACCCCACTAGCGGGGGGGCCTACAATGAGCAGTTCTTC.

This chain links TRBV27 with TRBJ2-3, with 7 bases lining up with TRBD2. CDR3 length equals 19 residues. V shed 0 bases and J 4 bases; nucleotides not matched to a gene: 16. Per the germline V gene, CDR1 is MNHEY and CDR2 is SMNVEV (reference sequence). The CDR3 here is CASSLSRVNRGGRSDTQYF. The CDR3, as DNA: TGTGCCAGCAGTTTATCTAGAGTCAATCGCGGGGGAAGGTCAGATACGCAGTATTTT.

The chain carries TRBV28 and TRBJ1-1; D is undetermined. The CDR3 has 13 amino acids. Trimming took 5 bases from V and 1 from J, leaving 8 bases between them. Germline V gives CDR1 MDHEN, CDR2 SYDVKM. The CDR3 loop reads CASSPFPNTEAFF. The CDR3 DNA is TGTGCCAGCAGTCCATTCCCGAACACTGAAGCTTTCTTT.

The rearrangement uses TRBV5-1 and TRBJ2-4; a possible D gene is TRBD2 (5 bases). Trimming took off 0 bases at V and 3 bases at J, with 10 bases between the two ends. The germline CDR1 and CDR2 sequences are SGHRS and YFSETQ. This CDR3 has 15 residues. The CDR3 sequence is CASSLGGADKNIQYF. In DNA, the CDR3 is TGCGCCAGCAGCTTGGGGGGAGCTGACAAAAACATTCAGTACTTC.

J is TRBJ2-5 and V is TRBV7-2; D gene unclear. Trimming removed 2 bases at V and 5 bases at J, with 6 bases between. CDR1 and CDR2 (germline): SGHTA, FQGNSA. CDR3 length: 12 residues. The CDR3 here is CASSLSSETQYF. In DNA form, the CDR3 reads TGTGCCAGCAGCTTATCGTCGGAGACCCAGTACTTC.

About this clone: The junction departs from the called germline gene at one end, perhaps through a read error. The rearrangement joins TRBV23-1 to TRBJ1-6; D ambiguous. TRBV23-1 is filed as an ORF, its function uncertain. This CDR3 has 10 amino acids. CDR3 residues: CASSGRRLFF. The CDR3, as DNA: TGCGCCAGCAGTGGGCGGCGCCTCTTTTTT.

V and J are TRBV13 and TRBJ2-1; 16 bases are shared with TRBD2. J was trimmed by 0 bases and V by 5 bases; bases with no gene match: 16. The CDR3 consists of 22 residues. Per germline, CDR1 PRHDT and CDR2 FYEKMQ (reference sequence). The CDR3 here is CASSQKSPGLAGGRSSYNEQFF. DNA of the CDR3: TGTGCCAGCAGCCAAAAATCCCCGGGACTAGCGGGGGGGAGGAGCTCCTACAATGAGCAGTTCTTC.

The chain uses TRBV5-6 and TRBJ2-7; 8 bases match TRBD2. V was pared by 5 bases and J by 7 bases, with 23 bases of the junction left unmatched. The CDR3 covers 18 residues. Per germline, CDR1 SGHDT and CDR2 YYEEEE. CDR3: CASSPGWRGSGILLEQYF. The CDR3 region has the DNA TGTGCCAGCAGTCCAGGCTGGCGGGGTAGCGGGATACTTCTAGAGCAGTACTTC.

The chain combines TRBV4-3 with TRBJ2-2, with D possibly being TRBD2 (6 bases). CDR3 length: 16 residues. V lost 3 bases to trimming and J lost 2 bases, with 13 bases between them. Germline-derived CDR1 and CDR2 are LGHNA and YSLEER. CDR3 amino acids: CASSQAGLSNTGELFF. As DNA, the CDR3 is TGCGCCAGCAGCCAGGCGGGACTTTCCAACACCGGGGAGCTGTTTTTT.

This chain uses TRBV12-3 or TRBV12-4 with TRBJ1-1; 8 bases are a match to TRBD1. V gave up 6 bases and J gave up 7 bases; unmatched junction bases: 7. The CDR3 is made up of 13 amino acids. CDR3 bases: TGTGCCAGCAGATATCCGGGACAGGTTGAAGCTTTCTTT. This codes for CASRYPGQVEAFF.

The V and J genes are TRBV29-1 and TRBJ1-2, with D unclear. The CDR3 contains 12 residues. Germline V lookup: CDR1 SQVTM, CDR2 ANQGSEA. Trimming stripped 3 bases from V and 2 bases from J, with 7 bases between. The CDR3 DNA reads as TGCAGCGTTGATCCGGCGAACTATGGCTACACCTTC. Residues: CSVDPANYGYTF. The full variable domain, rest sourced from reference TRBV29-1 and TRBJ1-2, is SAVISQKPSRDICQRGTSLTIQCQVDSQVTMMFWYRQQPGQSLTLIATANQGSEATYESGFVIDKFPISRPNLTFSTLTVSNMSPEDSSIYLCSVDPANYGYTFGSGTRLTVV.

The genes are TRBV6-5 and TRBJ2-1; 7 nucleotides agree with TRBD1. V dropped 5 bases and J dropped 0; count of bases not matched to a gene: 4. Looked up from germline, CDR1 is MNHEY and CDR2 is SVGAGI. This CDR3 has 15 amino acids. CDR3 in amino acids: CASSKTGSSYNEQFF. The CDR3 DNA is TGTGCCAGCAGTAAGACAGGGAGCTCCTACAATGAGCAGTTCTTC.

This chain joins TRBV7-3 and TRBJ2-4, with 10 bases fitting TRBD1. The CDR3 covers 16 residues. V was pared by 5 bases and J by 1 base, with 5 bases of the junction left unmatched. The germline V gene has CDR1 SGHTA and CDR2 FQGTGA. CDR3 DNA sequence: TGTGCCAGCAGCGTGGAGGGACAGGGGGCCAAAAACATTCAGTACTTC. It yields the protein CASSVEGQGAKNIQYF.